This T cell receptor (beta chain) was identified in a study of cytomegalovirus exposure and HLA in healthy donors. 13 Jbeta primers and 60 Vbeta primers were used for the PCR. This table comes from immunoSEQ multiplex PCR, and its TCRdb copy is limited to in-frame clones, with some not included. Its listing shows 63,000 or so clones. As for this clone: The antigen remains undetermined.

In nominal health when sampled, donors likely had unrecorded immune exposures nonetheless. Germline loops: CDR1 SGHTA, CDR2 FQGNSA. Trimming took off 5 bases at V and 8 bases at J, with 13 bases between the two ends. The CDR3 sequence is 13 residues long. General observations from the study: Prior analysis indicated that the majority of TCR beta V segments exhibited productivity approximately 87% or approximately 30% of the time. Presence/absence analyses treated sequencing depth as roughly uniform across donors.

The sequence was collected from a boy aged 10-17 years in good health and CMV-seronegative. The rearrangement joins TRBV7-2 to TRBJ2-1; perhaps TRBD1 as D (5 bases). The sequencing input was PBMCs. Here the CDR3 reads CASSGDQGDEQFF. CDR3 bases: TGTGCCAGCAGCGGAGACCAGGGCGATGAGCAGTTCTTC.